This T cell receptor (beta chain) is drawn from a study of blood T cell repertoires in COVID-19. On the study more broadly: There were acute and convalescent COVID-19 samples, and they came from the United States, Italy and Spain.

Comments on this clone: The sample carries other DNA sequences with the same CDR3.

Authors' analysis steps: From reference gene primer amplification, estimates of nucleated cell counts were derived. Generated by immunoSEQ multiplex PCR, the TCRdb table keeps only in-frame clones and is missing some. The V and J calls and clone size come from that table; D and trimming were worked out from the DNA. The repertoire holds nearly 400,000 clones, with 89% as singletons. Participants came from around 25 US areas, aged about 18 to 90 years. The CDR3 loop spans 15 amino acids. Trimming shortened V by 0 bases and J by 1 base, and 7 bases separated the two germline ends. Per the germline V gene, CDR1 is SGHRS and CDR2 is YFSETQ.

The clonotype comes from a woman aged 30 to 39 who had recovered from COVID-19. Source material: PBMCs or T cells enriched from blood (not recorded which). The chain joins TRBV5-1 to TRBJ2-2, with D possibly matching TRBD1 (5 bases). As DNA, the CDR3 is TGCGCCAGCAGCTTGGCCCAGGGGAACACCGGGGAGCTGTTTTTT. Its protein product is CASSLAQGNTGELFF.